This T cell receptor beta chain came from a study of blood T cell repertoires in COVID-19. Study at large: The analysed material was cDNA or gDNA that came from T cells, B-cell-depleted T cells, or PBMCs.

Using immunoSEQ multiplex PCR, the repertoire was profiled, and TCRdb retains in-frame clones only, with some absent. The sample yields approximately 280,000 clones, around nine tenths seen once. The V and J ends lost 4 bases and 7 bases, in that order; junction bases with no gene match: 7. The CDR3 sequence is 14 residues long. CDR1 MDHEN and CDR2 SYDVKM come from the germline V gene. Recruitment covered about two dozen US areas and drew participants whose ages spanned about 18 to 100 years. Cohort 3 recovered donors had two negative PCRs, clearance, or symptom resolution. The sequencing sample was made of PBMCs or T cells enriched from blood (not recorded which). The gene calls are TRBV28 and TRBJ1-5, with 7 bases that match TRBD1. The TCR comes from a woman in her late teens or twenties who had recovered from COVID-19. DNA for the CDR3: TGTGCCAGCAGTTACGATCAGGGGGTGCAGCCCCAGCATTTT. Its translation is CASSYDQGVQPQHF.